Listed here are 14 T cell receptor beta chains from one sample, sequenced in a study of tumor-infiltrating lymphocytes in localized non-small cell lung cancer. TCRdb keeps only in-frame clones here, not all; method: immunoSEQ multiplex PCR. The sample yields some 15,000 clones, roughly 80% seen once. Sequencing was carried out using lung tumor tissue. These receptors were obtained from a human donor with non-small cell lung cancer.

The J gene is TRBJ2-2, the V gene TRBV28; D remains unclear. Deletions cut 6 bases from V and 4 bases from J, with 12 bases between. The CDR3 is 14 residues long. The germline V gene encodes CDR1 MDHEN and CDR2 SYDVKM. CDR3 sequence: CASSEAIATGELFF. CDR3 sequence (DNA): TGTGCCAGCAGCGAAGCTATAGCCACCGGGGAGCTGTTTTTT.

The chain's CDR3 is CASSKGGGLATYEQYF. Here the CDR3 DNA reads TGTGCCAGCAGCAAGGGGGGGGGACTAGCGACGTACGAGCAGTACTTC. This chain links TRBV9 with TRBJ2-7; the match to TRBD2 covers 10 bases. This CDR3 contains 16 residues. The V gene's germline CDR1 is SGDLS and CDR2 YYNGEE. Trimming cost V 4 bases and J 4 bases; bases outside gene matches: 11.

The chain links TRBV19 to TRBJ2-2; 7 nucleotides align to TRBD2. Germline V lookup: CDR1 LNHDA, CDR2 SQIVND (reference sequence). The CDR3 runs to 15 residues. V gave up 4 bases and J gave up 3 bases; unmatched junction bases: 5. The CDR3 sequence is CASSTRGEYTGELFF. DNA for the CDR3: TGTGCCAGTAGTACCCGGGGGGAGTACACCGGGGAGCTGTTTTTT.

V and J are TRBV6-6 and TRBJ2-7, with D hard to call. Germline V gene data show CDR1 as MNHNY and CDR2 as SVGAGI (reference sequence). CDR3 length: 11 residues. Between the trimmed V and J ends, which lost 7 bases and 5 bases, there was a span of 9 bases. The DNA of the CDR3 is TGTGCCAGCATGAGGCTGGACGAGCAGTACTTC. The encoded protein is CASMRLDEQYF.

The chain recombines TRBV6-1 with TRBJ2-7, with TRBD1 matching 7 bases. Germline trimming cut 5 bases from V and 0 bases from J; bases unmatched to any gene: 4. Germline V gene data show CDR1 as MNHNS and CDR2 as SASEGT. There are 14 residues in the CDR3. The CDR3 sequence is CASSPDRVSYEQYF. The DNA of the CDR3 is TGTGCCAGCAGTCCAGACAGGGTCTCCTACGAGCAGTACTTC.

A remark on this clone: One junction end does not reproduce the germline sequence, and a read error may be involved. The chain employs TRBV28 and TRBJ1-1, with D possibly matching TRBD1 (6 bases). Per germline, CDR1 MDHEN and CDR2 SYDVKM. The CDR3 consists of 14 residues. The CDR3: CASSKQGGNSEAFF. The CDR3 bases are TGTGCCAGCAGTAAACAGGGTGGGAACTCTGAAGCTTTCTTT.

The CDR3 coding sequence is TGTGCCAGCAGCTTTGTTTTTCGCGGATCCACCCCCAATGAGCAGTTCTTC. Translated: CASSFVFRGSTPNEQFF. This rearrangement joins TRBV12-1 to TRBJ2-1; the table's TRBD2 call for D was not verified on the DNA. TRBV12-1 is a pseudogene segment. The CDR3 loop spans 17 amino acids.

This rearrangement joins TRBV2 to TRBJ1-5; TRBD1 aligns across 8 bases. CDR3 length: 15 residues. Per the germline V gene, CDR1 is SNHLY and CDR2 is FYNNEI. After removal of 5 bases from V and 3 bases from J, the junction contained 6 bases not matched to a gene. CDR3 region: CASSTQGGVNQPQHF. The CDR3 DNA is TGTGCCAGCAGTACACAGGGGGGAGTCAATCAGCCCCAGCATTTT.

The chain employs TRBV7-6 and TRBJ1-1; 8 bases fit TRBD1. Germline CDR1 and CDR2: SGHVS and FNYEAQ. Trimming removed 2 bases from V and 1 base from J; junction bases left unmatched: 3. The CDR3 is 15 amino acids. As DNA, the CDR3 is TGTGCCAGCAGCTTACTAGGGACAGGGAACACTGAAGCTTTCTTT. It translates to CASSLLGTGNTEAFF.

This chain links TRBV29-1 with TRBJ1-5, with 9 bases matching TRBD1. CDR1 is SQVTM, CDR2 ANQGSEA, per germline. This CDR3 spans 14 amino acids. After removal of 7 bases from V and 4 bases from J, the junction contained 8 bases not matched to a gene. CDR3 loop: CSARTGAQNQPQHF. The CDR3 bases are TGCAGCGCAAGGACAGGGGCTCAGAATCAGCCCCAGCATTTT.

This clone was seen only a few times. The rearrangement uses TRBV18 and TRBJ2-3; D may correspond to TRBD1 or TRBD2 (5 bases each). CDR3 length equals 12 residues. Germline V gene data show CDR1 as KGHSH and CDR2 as LQKENI. V was shortened by 3 bases and J by 4 bases, with 5 bases between the two germline ends. CDR3 in DNA: TGTGCCAGCTCACCGGGGGCAGATACGCAGTATTTT. This codes for CASSPGADTQYF.

J is TRBJ2-7 and V is TRBV15; weak D call: TRBD2 (5 bases). V dropped 0 bases and J dropped 5 bases, with 14 bases sitting between them. The CDR3 consists of 15 residues. Germline CDR1 reads LNHNV; CDR2 reads YYDKDF (reference sequence). The CDR3 coding sequence is TGTGCCACCAGCAGAGATTACGGGGTAGCCGACGAGCAGTACTTC. It translates to CATSRDYGVADEQYF.

This chain joins TRBV7-2 and TRBJ2-1; a weak D match, TRBD2 (6 bases). V was clipped by 8 bases and J by 3 bases, with 20 bases between them. CDR1 is SGHTA, CDR2 FQGNSA, per germline. This CDR3 spans 16 amino acids. Here the CDR3 reads CASLKEWGDFYNEQFF. The CDR3 DNA reads as TGTGCCAGCTTAAAAGAGTGGGGGGATTTCTACAATGAGCAGTTCTTC.

The chain couples TRBV19 to TRBJ1-1; TRBD1 agrees at 8 bases. The germline V gene has CDR1 LNHDA and CDR2 SQIVND (reference sequence). With V trimmed by 6 bases and J by 3 bases, 12 bases remained unmatched. This CDR3 is 16 amino acids long. The CDR3 protein is CASSKGQGVGYTEAFF. The CDR3 DNA sequence: TGTGCCAGTAGCAAAGGACAGGGTGTTGGGTACACTGAAGCTTTCTTT.